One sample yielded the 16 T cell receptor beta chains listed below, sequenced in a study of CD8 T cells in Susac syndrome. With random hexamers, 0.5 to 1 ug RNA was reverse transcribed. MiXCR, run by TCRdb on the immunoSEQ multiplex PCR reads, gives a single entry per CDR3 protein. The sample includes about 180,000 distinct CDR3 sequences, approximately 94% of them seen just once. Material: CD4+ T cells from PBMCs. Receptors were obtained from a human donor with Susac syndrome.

This CDR3 is CASSRGLAGGSYEQYF. The DNA of the CDR3 is TGCGCCAGCAGCCGAGGACTAGCGGGAGGGTCCTACGAGCAGTACTTC. This rearrangement joins TRBV4-3 to TRBJ2-7, with 15 bases fitting TRBD2. The V gene's germline CDR1 is LGHNA and CDR2 YSLEER. This CDR3 region has 16 residues. V lost 4 bases to trimming and J lost 1 base; unmatched junction nucleotides: 2.

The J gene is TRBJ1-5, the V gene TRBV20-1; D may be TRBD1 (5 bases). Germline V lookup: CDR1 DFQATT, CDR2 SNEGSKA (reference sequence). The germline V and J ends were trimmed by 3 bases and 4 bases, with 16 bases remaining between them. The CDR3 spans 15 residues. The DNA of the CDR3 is TGCAGTGCTAGTCAGGGTTCAGGGTTGAATCAGCCCCAGCATTTT. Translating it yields CSASQGSGLNQPQHF.

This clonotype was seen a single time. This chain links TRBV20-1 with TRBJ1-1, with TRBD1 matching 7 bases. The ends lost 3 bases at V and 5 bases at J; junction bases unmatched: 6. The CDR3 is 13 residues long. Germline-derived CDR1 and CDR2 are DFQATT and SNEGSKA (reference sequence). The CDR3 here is CSASRQGVTEAFF. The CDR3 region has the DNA TGCAGTGCTAGTAGGCAGGGGGTGACTGAAGCTTTCTTT.

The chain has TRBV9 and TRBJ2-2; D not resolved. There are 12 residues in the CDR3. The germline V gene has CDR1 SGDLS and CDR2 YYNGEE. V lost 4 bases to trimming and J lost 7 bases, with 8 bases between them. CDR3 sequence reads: CASSPHHGELFF. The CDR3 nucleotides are TGTGCCAGCAGCCCCCACCACGGGGAGCTGTTTTTT.

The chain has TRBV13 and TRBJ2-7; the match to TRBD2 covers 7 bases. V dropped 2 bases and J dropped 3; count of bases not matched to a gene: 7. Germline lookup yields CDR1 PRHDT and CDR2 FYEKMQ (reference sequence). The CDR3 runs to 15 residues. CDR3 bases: TGTGCCAGCAGCTTACGGGGGAGGGCTCACTACGAGCAGTACTTC. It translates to CASSLRGRAHYEQYF.

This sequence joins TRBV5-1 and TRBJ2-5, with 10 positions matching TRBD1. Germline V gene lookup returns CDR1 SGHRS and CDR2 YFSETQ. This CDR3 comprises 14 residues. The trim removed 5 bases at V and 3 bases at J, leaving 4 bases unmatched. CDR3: CASSPGTGEETQYF. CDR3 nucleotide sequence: TGCGCCAGCAGTCCTGGGACAGGGGAAGAGACCCAGTACTTC.

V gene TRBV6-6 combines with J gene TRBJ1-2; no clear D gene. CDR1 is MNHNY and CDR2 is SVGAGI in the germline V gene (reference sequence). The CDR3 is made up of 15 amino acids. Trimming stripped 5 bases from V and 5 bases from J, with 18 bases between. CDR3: CASSASGGLDYGYTF. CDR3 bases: TGTGCCAGCAGTGCCTCCGGAGGGTTAGATTATGGCTACACCTTC.

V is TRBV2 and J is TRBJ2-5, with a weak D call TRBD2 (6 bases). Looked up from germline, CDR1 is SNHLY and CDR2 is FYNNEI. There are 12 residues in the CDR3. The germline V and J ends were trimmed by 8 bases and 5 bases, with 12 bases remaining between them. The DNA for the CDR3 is TGTGCCAGCCGGAGGGTCGGGGAGACCCAGTACTTC. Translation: CASRRVGETQYF.

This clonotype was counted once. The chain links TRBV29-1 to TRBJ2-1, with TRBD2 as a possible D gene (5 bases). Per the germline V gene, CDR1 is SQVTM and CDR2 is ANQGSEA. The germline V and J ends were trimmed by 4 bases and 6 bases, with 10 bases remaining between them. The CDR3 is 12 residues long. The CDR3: CSVVEGVNEQFF. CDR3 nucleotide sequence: TGCAGCGTTGTTGAGGGAGTCAATGAGCAGTTCTTC.

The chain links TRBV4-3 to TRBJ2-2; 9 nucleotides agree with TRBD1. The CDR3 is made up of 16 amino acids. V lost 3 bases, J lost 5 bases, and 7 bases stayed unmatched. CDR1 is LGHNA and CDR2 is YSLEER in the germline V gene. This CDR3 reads CASSQAGQGLTGELFF. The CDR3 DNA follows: TGCGCCAGCAGCCAGGCGGGACAGGGTCTAACCGGGGAGCTGTTTTTT.

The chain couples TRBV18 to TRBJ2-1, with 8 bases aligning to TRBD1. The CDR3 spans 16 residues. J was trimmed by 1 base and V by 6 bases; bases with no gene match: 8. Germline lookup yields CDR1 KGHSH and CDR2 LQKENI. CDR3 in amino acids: CASSSSTGESYNEQFF. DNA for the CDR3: TGTGCCAGCTCCTCTTCGACAGGGGAATCCTACAATGAGCAGTTCTTC.

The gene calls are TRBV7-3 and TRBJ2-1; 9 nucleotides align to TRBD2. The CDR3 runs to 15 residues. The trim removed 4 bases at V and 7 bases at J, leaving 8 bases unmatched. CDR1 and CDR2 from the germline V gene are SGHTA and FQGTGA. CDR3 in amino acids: CASSYGAGGPNEQFF. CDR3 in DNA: TGTGCCAGCAGCTATGGGGCGGGAGGGCCAAATGAGCAGTTCTTC.

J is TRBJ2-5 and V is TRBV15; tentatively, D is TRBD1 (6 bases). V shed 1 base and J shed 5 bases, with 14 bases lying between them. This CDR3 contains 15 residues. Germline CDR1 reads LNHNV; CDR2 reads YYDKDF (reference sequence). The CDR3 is CATSRGVQGSETQYF. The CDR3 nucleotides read TGTGCCACCAGCAGAGGCGTACAGGGATCGGAGACCCAGTACTTC. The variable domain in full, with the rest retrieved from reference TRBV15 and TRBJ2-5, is DAMVIQNPRYQVTQFGKPVTLSCSQTLNHNVMYWYQQKSSQAPKLLFHYYDKDFNNEADTPDNFQSRRPNTSFCFLDIRSPGLGDTAMYLCATSRGVQGSETQYFGPGTRLLVL.

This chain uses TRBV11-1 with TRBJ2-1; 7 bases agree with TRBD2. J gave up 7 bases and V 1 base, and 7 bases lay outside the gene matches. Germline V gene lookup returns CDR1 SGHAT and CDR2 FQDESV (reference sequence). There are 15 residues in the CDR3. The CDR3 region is CASSLVGYGGNEQFF. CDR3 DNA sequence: TGTGCCAGCAGCTTAGTAGGGTACGGGGGGAATGAGCAGTTCTTC.

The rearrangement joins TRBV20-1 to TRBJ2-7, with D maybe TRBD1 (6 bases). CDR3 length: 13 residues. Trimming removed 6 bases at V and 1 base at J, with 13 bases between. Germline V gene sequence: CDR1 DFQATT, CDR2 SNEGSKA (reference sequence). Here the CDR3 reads CSAGAGVSYEQYV. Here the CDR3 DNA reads TGCAGTGCCGGGGCAGGGGTGTCCTACGAGCAGTACGTC.

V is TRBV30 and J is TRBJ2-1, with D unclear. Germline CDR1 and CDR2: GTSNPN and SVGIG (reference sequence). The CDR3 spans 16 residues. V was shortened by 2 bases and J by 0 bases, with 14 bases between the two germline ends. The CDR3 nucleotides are TGTGCCTGGAGTAAAGTGTCTGCCTCCTCCTACAATGAGCAGTTCTTC. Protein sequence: CAWSKVSASSYNEQFF.